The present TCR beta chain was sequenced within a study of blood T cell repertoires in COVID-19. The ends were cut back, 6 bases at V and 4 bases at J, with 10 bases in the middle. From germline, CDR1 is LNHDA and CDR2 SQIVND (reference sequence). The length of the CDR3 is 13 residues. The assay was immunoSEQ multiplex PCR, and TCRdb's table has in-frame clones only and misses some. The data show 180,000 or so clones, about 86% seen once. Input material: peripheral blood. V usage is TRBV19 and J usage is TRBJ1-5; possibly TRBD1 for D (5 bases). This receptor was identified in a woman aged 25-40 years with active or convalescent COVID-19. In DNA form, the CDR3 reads TGTGCCAGTAGCGACCAGGGTAATCAGCCCCAGCATTTT. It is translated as CASSDQGNQPQHF.